What follows are 13 T cell receptor beta chains derived from one specimen sequenced in a study of T-cell reconstitution after alpha-beta-depleted transplantation in children. Unique molecular identifiers were incorporated when the TCRbeta library was constructed. MiXCR, run by TCRdb on the PCR reads, gives a single entry per CDR3 protein. Of about 870,000 distinct CDR3 sequences listed, about 15% were seen once; the top ten hold around 5%. The input for sequencing was PBMCs, mostly from graft donor cells, taken 360 days after TCRalphabeta/CD19-depleted stem cell transplant. All receptors come from a male patient between 5 and 17 years old who had a stem cell transplant for acute lymphoblastic leukemia, so the T cells may come from the graft donor.

The rearrangement uses TRBV18 and TRBJ2-3; D possibly uses TRBD1 or TRBD2 (5 bases each). V was pared by 3 bases and J by 6 bases, with 10 bases between. Germline CDR1 is KGHSH and CDR2 is LQKENI. The CDR3 has 13 amino acids. The CDR3 DNA reads as TGTGCCAGCTCACCTCGACGGGACGATACGCAGTATTTT. Its translation is CASSPRRDDTQYF. Full variable domain (remainder filled in from reference TRBV18 and TRBJ2-3): NAGVMQNPRHLVRRRGQEARLRCSPMKGHSHVYWYRQLPEEGLKFMVYLQKENIIDESGMPKERFSAEFPKEGPSILRIQQVVRGDSAAYFCASSPRRDDTQYFGPGTRLTVL.

This clonotype appeared a few times. The chain carries TRBV6-5 and TRBJ1-4; maybe TRBD1 (6 bases). The V and J ends lost 3 bases and 10 bases respectively, with 21 bases between them. Germline assignment: CDR1 MNHEY and CDR2 SVGAGI. This CDR3 has 16 amino acids. The CDR3 DNA reads TGTGCCAGCAGTTATACGGTTGCGCGCCCGGGGGCAAAACTGTTTTTT. Its translation: CASSYTVARPGAKLFF.

The J gene is TRBJ2-1, the V gene TRBV24-1; no firm D call. Germline V gene sequence: CDR1 KGHDR, CDR2 SFDVKD. CDR3 length: 14 residues. Trimming removed 3 bases at V and 6 bases at J, with 11 bases between. In DNA form, the CDR3 reads TGTGCCACCAGTGATGCAAGGACCCTCAATGAGCAGTTCTTC. Translating gives CATSDARTLNEQFF.

This clonotype appeared many times. An end of the junction differs from the germline gene, which may be a read error. The CDR3, as DNA: TGTGCCACCGGCAGCACAGATACGCAGTATTTT. Translated, it gives CATGSTDTQYF. The genes are TRBV15 and TRBJ2-3; D call uncertain. This CDR3 region has 11 residues. From germline, CDR1 is LNHNV and CDR2 YYDKDF (reference sequence).

The chain uses TRBV18 and TRBJ2-7; no clear D gene. Germline V gives CDR1 KGHSH, CDR2 LQKENI. The CDR3 consists of 16 residues. The germline V and J ends were trimmed by 2 bases and 0 bases, with 14 bases remaining between them. CDR3: CASSPNSRPLSYEQYF. The DNA for the CDR3 is TGTGCCAGCTCACCAAATAGTAGGCCACTCTCCTACGAGCAGTACTTC.

This clonotype was counted many times. J is TRBJ1-1 and V is TRBV12-3 or TRBV12-4; D call uncertain. There are 15 residues in the CDR3. The V and J ends lost 3 bases and 2 bases respectively, with 13 bases between them. The CDR3 reads CASSFQLSGNTEAFF. In nucleotides, the CDR3 is TGTGCCAGCAGTTTCCAGCTTTCGGGAAACACTGAAGCTTTCTTT.

This clonotype was recorded at least ten times. The chain employs TRBV5-1 and TRBJ2-1; D gene ambiguous. Trimming pared 4 bases from V and 5 bases from J, leaving 4 bases between. The germline V gene has CDR1 SGHRS and CDR2 YFSETQ. The CDR3 runs to 11 residues. As DNA, the CDR3 is TGCGCCAGCAGCCGCGACAATGAGCAGTTCTTC. Amino acids: CASSRDNEQFF.

This clonotype was seen many times. The V and J genes are TRBV10-3 and TRBJ2-1, with 11 bases fitting TRBD2. The germline V gene encodes CDR1 ENHRY and CDR2 SYGVKD. V trimming: 1 base; J trimming: 4 bases; junction bases outside the gene matches: 3. This CDR3 has 16 residues. DNA of the CDR3: TGTGCCATCAGTGAGTACGGGACTAGCGGTTACAATGAGCAGTTCTTC. Translating it yields CAISEYGTSGYNEQFF.

Many counts were recorded for this clonotype. The gene calls are TRBV5-1 and TRBJ2-7, with unresolved D. Germline CDR1 is SGHRS and CDR2 is YFSETQ. The V gene lost 2 bases and the J gene lost 0 bases, with 9 bases spanning the gap. CDR3 length: 14 residues. This CDR3 reads CASSFTRLSYEQYF. The CDR3 DNA reads TGCGCCAGCAGCTTCACCAGGCTCTCCTACGAGCAGTACTTC.

This clonotype was detected a few times. This chain joins TRBV6-5 and TRBJ2-3, with 8 bases aligning to TRBD1. This CDR3 spans 16 amino acids. The V segment lost 0 bases and the J segment 0 bases; nucleotides outside the gene matches: 2. In germline, CDR1 is MNHEY, CDR2 SVGAGI. CDR3: CASSYSWTGSTDTQYF. CDR3 bases: TGTGCCAGCAGTTACTCGTGGACAGGGAGCACAGATACGCAGTATTTT.

The V gene is TRBV27, the J gene TRBJ2-3; D may be TRBD1 or TRBD2 (5 bases each). Trimming cost V 5 bases and J 4 bases, with 16 bases left between them. Germline V gene lookup returns CDR1 MNHEY and CDR2 SMNVEV (reference sequence). CDR3 size: 15 residues. This chain's CDR3 is CASSRSGLGADTQYF. In DNA, the CDR3 is TGTGCCAGCAGTCGCAGCGGCCTAGGGGCAGATACGCAGTATTTT.

The chain combines TRBV20-1 with TRBJ1-1; D not certain. This CDR3 has 16 amino acids. Trimming cost V 0 bases and J 3 bases, with 17 bases left between them. The germline gives CDR1 DFQATT, CDR2 SNEGSKA (reference sequence). The CDR3 nucleotides are TGCAGTGCTAGAGAGGGTATTGTATCCGTGGACACTGAAGCTTTCTTT. It encodes CSAREGIVSVDTEAFF.

This clonotype was counted a few times. This sequence joins TRBV4-1 and TRBJ2-7; 10 bases map to TRBD2. The CDR3 contains 15 residues. From germline, CDR1 is MGHRA and CDR2 YSYEKL. Trimming at V came to 3 bases and at J to 9 bases, leaving 11 bases not matched to a gene. The DNA of the CDR3 is TGCGCCAGCAGCCATTCTCTAGCGGGAGTCTATGGGCAGTACTTC. Protein product: CASSHSLAGVYGQYF.